This T cell receptor beta chain is drawn from a study of blood T cell repertoires in COVID-19. Across the study: Material from acute and convalescent COVID-19 was sourced from the United States, Italy and Spain. From T cells, B-cell-depleted T cells, or PBMCs came the material, which was cDNA or gDNA.

V was shortened by 3 bases and J by 6 bases, with 15 bases between the two germline ends. Germline V gene lookup returns CDR1 SGHRS and CDR2 YFSETQ. This CDR3 has 14 amino acids. Per the authors' pipeline: The assay estimated nucleated cells by amplifying reference gene primers. Here immunoSEQ multiplex PCR was the method, and the copy in TCRdb shows in-frame clones only, minus some. V and J calls and clone size are copied from that table; D and trimming were computed from the DNA. The table shows roughly 300,000 clones, with more than 70% occurring only once. The V and J genes are TRBV5-1 and TRBJ1-1, with D possibly being TRBD1 (5 bases). Sequencing input: peripheral blood. The source of this sequence is a man between 18 and 29 years old who had recovered from COVID-19. The CDR3 loop is CASSWGDRGAEAFF. CDR3 coding DNA: TGCGCCAGCAGCTGGGGGGACCGGGGCGCTGAAGCTTTCTTT.